This section outlines one TCR beta chain sequence together with its context. This sample was taken from a study of blood T cell repertoires in COVID-19. Study details: There were acute and convalescent COVID-19 samples, and they came from the United States, Italy and Spain.

J gave up 2 bases and V 5 bases, and 7 bases lay outside the gene matches. The CDR3 length is 15 residues. CDR1 and CDR2 (germline): SGHRS, YFSETQ. Original analysis: Reference gene primer amplification gave nucleated cell count estimates. The assay was immunoSEQ multiplex PCR, and TCRdb's table has in-frame clones only and misses some. That table furnishes V, J and clone size, whereas the DNA furnished D and trimming. The sample contains about 83,000 clones, more than 60% of which appear only once. The chain combines TRBV5-1 with TRBJ2-3, with 8 bases aligning to TRBD2. The sequence was collected from an elderly woman with active or convalescent COVID-19. The source material was peripheral blood. This CDR3 is CASRGERGNTDTQYF. CDR3 coding DNA: TGCGCCAGCAGGGGGGAGCGGGGGAACACAGATACGCAGTATTTT.